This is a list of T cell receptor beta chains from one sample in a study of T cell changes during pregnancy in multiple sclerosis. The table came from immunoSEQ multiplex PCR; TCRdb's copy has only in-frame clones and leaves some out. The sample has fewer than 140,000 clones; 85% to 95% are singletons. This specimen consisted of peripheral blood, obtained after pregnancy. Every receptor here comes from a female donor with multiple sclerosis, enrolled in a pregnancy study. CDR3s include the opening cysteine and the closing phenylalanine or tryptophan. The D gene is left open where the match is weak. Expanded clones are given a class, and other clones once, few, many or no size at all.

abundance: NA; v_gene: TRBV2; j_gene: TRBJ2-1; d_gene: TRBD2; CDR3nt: TGTGCCAGCAGTTACAGCGGACTAGCGGGAGTTTACAATGAGCAGTTCTTC; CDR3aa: CASSYSGLAGVYNEQFF
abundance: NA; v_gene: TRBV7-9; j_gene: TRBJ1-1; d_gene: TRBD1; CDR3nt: TGTGCCAGCAGCTCAACGGGCAGGGGGATGTCGAACACTGAAGCTTTCTTT; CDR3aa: CASSSTGRGMSNTEAFF
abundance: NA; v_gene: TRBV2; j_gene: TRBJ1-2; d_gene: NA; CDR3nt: TGTGCCAGCAGGGTACCGCGGGGGGCAGTCTATGGCTACACCTTC; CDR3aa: CASRVPRGAVYGYTF
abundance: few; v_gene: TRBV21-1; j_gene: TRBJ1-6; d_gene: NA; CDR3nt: TGTGCCAACGGTTCGGGACACCGGAATTCACCCCTCCACTTT; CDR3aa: CANGSGHRNSPLHF
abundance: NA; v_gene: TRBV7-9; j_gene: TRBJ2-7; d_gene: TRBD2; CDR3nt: TGTGCCAGCAGCTTAGAGTCATTAGCGGGAGCGGTCGAGCAGTACTTC; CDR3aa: CASSLESLAGAVEQYF
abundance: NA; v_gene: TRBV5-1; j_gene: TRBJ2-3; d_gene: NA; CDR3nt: TGCGCCAGCAGCTTGCGGGACAACACAGATACGCAGTATTTT; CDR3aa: CASSLRDNTDTQYF
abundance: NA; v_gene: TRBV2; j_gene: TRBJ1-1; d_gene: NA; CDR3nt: TGTGCCAGCAGCGTGAGGAGGACTGAAGCTTTCTTT; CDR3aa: CASSVRRTEAFF
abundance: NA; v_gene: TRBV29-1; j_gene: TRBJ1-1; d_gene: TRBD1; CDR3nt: TGCAGCGCTGGACAGGGGGGCACTGAAGCTTTCTTT; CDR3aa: CSAGQGGTEAFF
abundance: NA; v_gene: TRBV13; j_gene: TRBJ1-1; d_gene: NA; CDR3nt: TGTGCCAGCAGCTCCCGCGGGGGCATCGGGACTGAAGCTTTCTTT; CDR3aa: CASSSRGGIGTEAFF
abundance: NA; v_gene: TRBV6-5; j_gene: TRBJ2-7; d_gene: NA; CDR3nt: TGTGCCAGCAGTAGGCAGGGAAGCTCCTACGAGCAGTACTTC; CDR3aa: CASSRQGSSYEQYF
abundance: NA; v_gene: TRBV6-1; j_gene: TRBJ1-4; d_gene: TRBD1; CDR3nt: TGTGCCAGCAGTGAAGCAGGGGGCTGGGAAAAACTGTTTTTT; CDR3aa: CASSEAGGWEKLFF
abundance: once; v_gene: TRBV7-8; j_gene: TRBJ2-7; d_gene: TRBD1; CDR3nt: TGTGCCAGCAGCCCCGGGACCCGGGACAGGGGTTACGAGCAGTACTTC; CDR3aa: CASSPGTRDRGYEQYF
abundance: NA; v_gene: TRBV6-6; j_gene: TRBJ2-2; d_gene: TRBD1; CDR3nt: TGTGCCAGCAGTCCTCCGGGACAGGGTCACGGGGAGCTGTTTTTT; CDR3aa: CASSPPGQGHGELFF
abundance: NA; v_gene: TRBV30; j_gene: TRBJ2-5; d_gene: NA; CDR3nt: TGTGCCTGGAGTACAGGGATGGAGACCCAGTACTTC; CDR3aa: CAWSTGMETQYF
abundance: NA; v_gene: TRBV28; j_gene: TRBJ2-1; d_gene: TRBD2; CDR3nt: TGTGCCAGCAGTTCCCTTTTGCGGGGGAACAATGAGCAGTTCTTC; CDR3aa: CASSSLLRGNNEQFF
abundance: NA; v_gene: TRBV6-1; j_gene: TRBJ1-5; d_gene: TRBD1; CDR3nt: TGTGCCAGCAGTGGTGGACAGGAGGCGAAGCCCCAGCATTTT; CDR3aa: CASSGGQEAKPQHF
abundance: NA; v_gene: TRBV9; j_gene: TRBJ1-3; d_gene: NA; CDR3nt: TGTGCCAGCAGCGTAGCTGCAGGGGCTGGAAACACCATATATTTT; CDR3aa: CASSVAAGAGNTIYF
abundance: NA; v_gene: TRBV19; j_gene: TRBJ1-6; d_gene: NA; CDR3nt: TGTGCCAGTAGTATATGGCCTGGACAGCCAAATTCACCCCTCCACTTT; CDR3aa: CASSIWPGQPNSPLHF
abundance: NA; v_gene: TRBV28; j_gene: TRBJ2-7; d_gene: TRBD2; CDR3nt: TGTGCCAGCAGTTACAGGACTAGCGGGGACTCCTACGAGCAGTACTTC; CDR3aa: CASSYRTSGDSYEQYF
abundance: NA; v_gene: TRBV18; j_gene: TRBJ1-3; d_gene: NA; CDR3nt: TGTGCCAGCTCACCATATACTGGAAACACCATATATTTT; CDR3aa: CASSPYTGNTIYF
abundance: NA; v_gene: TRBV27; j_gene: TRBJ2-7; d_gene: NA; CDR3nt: TGTGCCAGCAAGGGGGGGAATCACGAGCAGTACTTC; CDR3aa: CASKGGNHEQYF
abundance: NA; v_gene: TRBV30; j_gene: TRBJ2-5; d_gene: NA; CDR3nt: TGTGCCTGGAGTGTACTCGTAGGGGGTACCTCAAGAGAGACCCAGTACTTC; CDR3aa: CAWSVLVGGTSRETQYF
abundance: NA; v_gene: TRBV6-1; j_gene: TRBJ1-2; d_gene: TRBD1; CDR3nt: TGTGCCAGCAGTGTTGCAGGGACAGGGGGAAACTATGGCTACACCTTC; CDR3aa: CASSVAGTGGNYGYTF
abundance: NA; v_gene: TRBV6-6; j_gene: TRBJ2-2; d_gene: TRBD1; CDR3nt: TGTGCCAGCAGTCCGGGACAGGGGACGAACACCGGGGAGCTGTTTTTT; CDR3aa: CASSPGQGTNTGELFF
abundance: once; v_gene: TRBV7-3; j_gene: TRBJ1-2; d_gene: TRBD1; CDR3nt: TGTGCCAGCAGCTTAAACCCAGGGGGCAGATCTGGCTACACCTTC; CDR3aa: CASSLNPGGRSGYTF
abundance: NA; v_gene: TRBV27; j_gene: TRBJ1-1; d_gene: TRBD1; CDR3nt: TGTGCCAGCAGTTACGGGACAGGGGGCAGGCGTACCTTT; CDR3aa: CASSYGTGGRRTF
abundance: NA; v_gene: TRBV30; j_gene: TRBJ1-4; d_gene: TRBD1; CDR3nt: TGTGCCCAGGGGACAGCTTATGAAAAACTGTTTTTT; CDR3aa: CAQGTAYEKLFF
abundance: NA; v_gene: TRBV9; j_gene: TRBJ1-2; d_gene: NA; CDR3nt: TGTGCCAGCACCCGGCGGGGCGACTATGGCTACACCTTC; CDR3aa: CASTRRGDYGYTF
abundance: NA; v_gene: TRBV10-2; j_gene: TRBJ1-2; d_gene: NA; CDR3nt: TGCGCCAGCAGTGAGTCGGGGGGGAACTATGGCTACACCTTC; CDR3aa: CASSESGGNYGYTF
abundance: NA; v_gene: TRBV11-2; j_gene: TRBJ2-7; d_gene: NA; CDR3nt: TGTGCCAGCAGCTTAGAAGCCCCATATCGATACGAGCAGTACTTC; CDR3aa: CASSLEAPYRYEQYF
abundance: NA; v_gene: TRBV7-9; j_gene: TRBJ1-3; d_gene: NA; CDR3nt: TGTGCCAGCAGCCGATCCATGGGGGGAGTCTCTGGAAACACCATATATTTT; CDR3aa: CASSRSMGGVSGNTIYF
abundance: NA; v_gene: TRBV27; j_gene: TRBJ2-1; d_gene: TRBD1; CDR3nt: TGTGCCAGTAGGAGGGACAGGGCGTTCAATGAGCAGTTCTTC; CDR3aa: CASRRDRAFNEQFF
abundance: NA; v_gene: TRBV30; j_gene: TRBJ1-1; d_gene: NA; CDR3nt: TGTGCCTGGAGTGTACTTTATGGGGGGACTGAAGCTTTCTTT; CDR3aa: CAWSVLYGGTEAFF
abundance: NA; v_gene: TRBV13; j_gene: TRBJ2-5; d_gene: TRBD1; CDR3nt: TGTGCCAGCAGCTTGGGCAGGGGGGAGACCCAGTACTTC; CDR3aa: CASSLGRGETQYF
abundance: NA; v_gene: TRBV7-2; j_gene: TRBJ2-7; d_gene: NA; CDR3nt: TGTGCCAGCAGCTTGGGCGGGACCTACGAGCAGTACTTC; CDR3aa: CASSLGGTYEQYF
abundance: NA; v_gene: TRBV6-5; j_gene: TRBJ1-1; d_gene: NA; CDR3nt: TGTGCCACCTCCCCTCGGGGGATGAACACTGAAGCTTTCTTT; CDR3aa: CATSPRGMNTEAFF
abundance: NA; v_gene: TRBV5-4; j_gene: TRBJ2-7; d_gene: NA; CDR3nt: TGTGCCAGCAGCTTAACGGACGAGGGTGAGCAGTACTTC; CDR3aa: CASSLTDEGEQYF